This T cell receptor (beta chain) appears in the sequencing data of a study of PD-1 blockade in mismatch repair-deficient tumors. The assay was immunoSEQ multiplex PCR, and TCRdb's table has in-frame clones only and misses some. The sample lists 100,000 to 150,000 clones, about 86% occurring once. PCR or immunohistochemistry showed mismatch repair deficiency in every enrolled patient. As for this clone: Its matching antigen is unknown.

Study-level results: After pembrolizumab, tumor-resident clones rose rapidly, then generally contracted before radiologic responses.

This material consisted of peripheral blood, taken 44 weeks after starting pembrolizumab. The source of this sequence is an adult with mismatch repair-deficient cancer.

The CDR3 DNA reads as TGCGCCAGCAGCGGGACAGGGGGTAGCCAAGAGACCCAGTACTTC. Translated: CASSGTGGSQETQYF. This chain connects TRBV5-1 to TRBJ2-5, with 11 bases matching TRBD1. With V trimmed by 4 bases and J by 1 base, 3 bases remained unmatched. The germline V gene encodes CDR1 SGHRS and CDR2 YFSETQ. This CDR3 has 15 amino acids. Filled out from reference TRBV5-1 and TRBJ2-5, the complete variable domain reads KAGVTQTPRYLIKTRGQQVTLSCSPISGHRSVSWYQQTPGQGLQFLFEYFSETQRNKGNFPGRFSGRQFSNSRSEMNVSTLELGDSALYLCASSGTGGSQETQYFGPGTRLLVL.